These 14 T cell receptor beta chains were sequenced from one sample in a study of technical replicates of blood from several donors (dated 2017 in TCRdb). The protocol used for the library was the immunoSEQ multiplex PCR assay. This is the immuneACCESS table as TCRdb keeps it, with only in-frame sequences that have V and J called. A part of the clones is gone; compared with another copy, unresolved V genes explain less than half, and the rest is unexplained. For this sample the table gives around 67,000 clones, of which over 85% were detected only once. The top ten clonotypes cover roughly 0.4% of the sample. The sequencing input was T cells isolated from PBMCs. The source is a human donor in good health.

This chain uses TRBV7-2 with TRBJ2-7, with D possibly being TRBD2 (7 bases). The V gene's germline CDR1 is SGHTA and CDR2 FQGNSA. The CDR3 totals 15 residues. V was clipped by 0 bases and J by 4 bases, with 13 bases between them. CDR3 DNA: TGTGCCAGCAGCTTAGCCGGGGGGCTTCAATACGAGCAGTACTTC. Its translation is CASSLAGGLQYEQYF.

The chain combines TRBV19 with TRBJ2-3; the match to TRBD2 covers 9 bases. The CDR3 loop spans 16 amino acids. The germline V gene encodes CDR1 LNHDA and CDR2 SQIVND (reference sequence). Trimming at V came to 1 base and at J to 7 bases, leaving 9 bases not matched to a gene. This CDR3 is CASSIGQAGGWNTQYF. The CDR3 DNA follows: TGTGCCAGTAGTATAGGTCAAGCGGGAGGTTGGAATACGCAGTATTTT.

The genes are TRBV15 and TRBJ2-7; TRBD2 agrees at 8 bases. The CDR3 spans 15 residues. From germline, CDR1 is LNHNV and CDR2 YYDKDF (reference sequence). V lost 1 base, J lost 3 bases, and 5 bases stayed unmatched. CDR3 sequence reads: CATSRVSAGDYEQYF. DNA of the CDR3: TGTGCCACCAGCAGAGTTTCAGCGGGAGACTACGAGCAGTACTTC.

The J gene is TRBJ1-1, the V gene TRBV12-5; unclear D gene. V lost 1 base to trimming and J lost 4 bases, with 7 bases between them. In germline, CDR1 is LGHNT, CDR2 FRNRAP. CDR3 length: 13 residues. The CDR3 sequence: CASGLGGLTEAFF. Here the CDR3 DNA reads TGTGCTAGTGGTTTGGGAGGGCTCACTGAAGCTTTCTTT.

This rearrangement joins TRBV10-3 to TRBJ2-3; a possible D gene is TRBD2 (6 bases). There are 15 residues in the CDR3. V lost 8 bases and J lost 0, with 15 bases in between. Germline CDR1 reads ENHRY; CDR2 reads SYGVKD. The CDR3 region has the DNA TGTGCCATCTATCTTTCCGGGACTAGCACAGATACGCAGTATTTT. Translation: CAIYLSGTSTDTQYF.

The J gene is TRBJ2-7, the V gene TRBV6-5; D is unresolved. The CDR3 extends over 15 amino acids. V was shortened by 0 bases and J by 5 bases, with 14 bases between the two germline ends. Germline V gene lookup returns CDR1 MNHEY and CDR2 SVGAGI. In nucleotides, the CDR3 is TGTGCCAGCAGTTACTCGATTGCGCCCGTTGACGAGCAGTACTTC. Its translation: CASSYSIAPVDEQYF.

V and J are TRBV28 and TRBJ1-3; D is ambiguous. Looked up from germline, CDR1 is MDHEN and CDR2 is SYDVKM. Trimming removed 1 base from V and 3 bases from J, with 10 bases in between. The CDR3 contains 15 residues. CDR3 nucleotide sequence: TGTGCCAGCAGTTTATCGTCAGGCCTTGGAAACACCATATATTTT. Translated, it gives CASSLSSGLGNTIYF.

This clone was picked up a small number of times. This rearrangement joins TRBV2 to TRBJ2-2; a possible D gene is TRBD1 (6 bases). Germline V gene lookup returns CDR1 SNHLY and CDR2 FYNNEI. Trimming shortened V by 3 bases and J by 1 base, and 9 bases separated the two germline ends. The CDR3 has 15 residues. CDR3 DNA sequence: TGTGCCAGCAGTGAGACGACAGGGAACACCGGGGAGCTGTTTTTT. Its protein is CASSETTGNTGELFF.

This clone was counted once. The V and J genes are TRBV28 and TRBJ2-4; TRBD2 matches at 9 bases. The germline V gene encodes CDR1 MDHEN and CDR2 SYDVKM. The CDR3 is 17 residues long. Germline trimming cut 4 bases from V and 6 bases from J; bases unmatched to any gene: 13. CDR3 residues: CASSSLRVAGEGNIQYF. CDR3 nucleotides: TGTGCCAGCAGTTCTCTTCGGGTAGCGGGAGAGGGAAACATTCAGTACTTC.

This rearrangement joins TRBV13 to TRBJ2-7; no clear D gene. Germline assignment: CDR1 PRHDT and CDR2 FYEKMQ (reference sequence). V was clipped by 5 bases and J by 3 bases, with 8 bases between them. The CDR3 totals 12 residues. The CDR3: CASSEQNYEQYF. Written as DNA, the CDR3 is TGTGCCAGCAGCGAACAGAACTACGAGCAGTACTTC.

The rearrangement links TRBV14 to TRBJ2-7; unclear D gene. The CDR3 extends over 14 amino acids. Germline values: CDR1 SGHDN, CDR2 FVKESK. Trimming left V 3 bases short and J 2 bases short, with 11 bases between. The CDR3 DNA reads as TGTGCCAGCAGCCACCTGACACGACCCTACGAGCAGTACTTC. Its protein product is CASSHLTRPYEQYF.

The chain is built from TRBV7-2 and TRBJ2-5, with D tentatively TRBD2 (6 bases). Between the trimmed V and J ends, which lost 5 bases and 3 bases, there was a span of 19 bases. The CDR3 is made up of 16 amino acids. Germline V lookup: CDR1 SGHTA, CDR2 FQGNSA. The CDR3 bases are TGTGCCAGCAGCCCCCCGGGGCGGGGTTTAGAAGAGACCCAGTACTTC. Protein: CASSPPGRGLEETQYF.

This clone appeared once. In nucleotides, the CDR3 is TGTGCCAGCAGCTTCACACCTAGCGGGAGTTGGTATGAGCAGTTCTTC. This sequence encodes CASSFTPSGSWYEQFF. This chain uses TRBV5-6 with TRBJ2-1; 10 bases align to TRBD2. Germline V lookup: CDR1 SGHDT, CDR2 YYEEEE. J lost 8 bases, V lost 2 bases, and 10 bases had no gene match. This CDR3 comprises 16 residues.

The genes are TRBV12-5 and TRBJ2-2; TRBD1 is a possible D gene (6 bases). The CDR3 runs 15 residues. CDR1 is LGHNT and CDR2 is FRNRAP in the germline V gene. The V end was cut by 4 bases, the J end by 3 bases, with 12 bases between. The CDR3, as DNA: TGTGCTAGTGGTTCGGACAGTCCATACACCGGGGAGCTGTTTTTT. Protein: CASGSDSPYTGELFF.